This TCR beta chain was sequenced in a study of graft-versus-host responses after intestinal transplantation. Between the trimmed V and J ends, which lost 3 bases and 3 bases, there was a span of 9 bases. The CDR3 length is 13 residues. From germline, CDR1 is SGDLS and CDR2 YYNGEE. Repertoires were generated with immunoSEQ multiplex PCR, while TCRdb's copy carries only in-frame clones and drops some. The sample lists some 25,000 clones, around 94% occurring once. The rearrangement links TRBV9 to TRBJ1-1; D is unresolved. The sequence derives from a human patient who received an intestinal transplant, so some T cells may come from the graft donor. The sequenced sample was PBMCs, obtained approximately 32 days after intestinal transplant. The CDR3 DNA is TGTGCCAGCAGCGCGCACGGCGACACTGAAGCTTTCTTT. It specifies CASSAHGDTEAFF.